This TCR beta chain was identified in a study of blood T cell repertoires in COVID-19. Study at large: Acute-phase and convalescent COVID-19 samples originated in the United States, Italy and Spain. The cDNA or gDNA used as material had been derived from T cells, B-cell-depleted T cells, or PBMCs.

In the source study's methods: Estimated nucleated cell counts came from reference gene primer amplification. Only in-frame clones appear in the TCRdb table, and some are missing; sequencing was by immunoSEQ multiplex PCR. For V, J and clone size, that table is used; D and trimming come from the DNA. The data contain roughly 220,000 clones, roughly 76% of them singletons. During active infection, Seattle patients enrolled and were then monitored through disease. Germline CDR1 is SGHRS and CDR2 is YFSETQ. The CDR3 consists of 15 residues. V gave up 0 bases and J gave up 8 bases; unmatched junction bases: 6.

Specimen: peripheral blood. The TCR sequence derives from a woman over 75 with COVID-19, enrolled during active disease. This rearrangement joins TRBV5-1 to TRBJ1-2; the match to TRBD1 covers 11 bases. The CDR3 protein is CASSLVGQGARGYTF. The DNA for the CDR3 is TGCGCCAGCAGCTTGGTCGGACAGGGGGCGCGCGGCTACACCTTC.